The source of this T cell receptor (beta chain) is a study of blood T cells in healthy people across ages. Whole-study results and caveats: TCR beta diversity per million T cells fell roughly linearly with age. Correlation between TCR beta diversity and naive T cell percentage was strong.

This clonotype was found a few times. Its specificity is not known. Germline V gene sequence: CDR1 KGHSH, CDR2 LQKENI. The CDR3 spans 15 residues. V shed 5 bases, J shed 5 bases, and the junction held 7 bases outside the gene matches. A second PCR, run for roughly 6 to 11 cycles, used a sample-barcoded 5' primer plus a J-beta primer mix. TCRdb re-called the 5' RACE reads with MiXCR, one entry per CDR3 protein. The sample includes 1,500,000 or so distinct CDR3 sequences, roughly 43% of them seen just once. The sequencing sample was made of blood. This receptor was identified in a woman between 18 and 29 years old in good health. The V and J genes are TRBV18 and TRBJ2-1; the match to TRBD1 covers 9 bases. This CDR3 reads CASSSLGQGNNEQFF. The CDR3 nucleotides are TGTGCCAGCTCATCTCTGGGACAGGGAAACAATGAGCAGTTCTTC.